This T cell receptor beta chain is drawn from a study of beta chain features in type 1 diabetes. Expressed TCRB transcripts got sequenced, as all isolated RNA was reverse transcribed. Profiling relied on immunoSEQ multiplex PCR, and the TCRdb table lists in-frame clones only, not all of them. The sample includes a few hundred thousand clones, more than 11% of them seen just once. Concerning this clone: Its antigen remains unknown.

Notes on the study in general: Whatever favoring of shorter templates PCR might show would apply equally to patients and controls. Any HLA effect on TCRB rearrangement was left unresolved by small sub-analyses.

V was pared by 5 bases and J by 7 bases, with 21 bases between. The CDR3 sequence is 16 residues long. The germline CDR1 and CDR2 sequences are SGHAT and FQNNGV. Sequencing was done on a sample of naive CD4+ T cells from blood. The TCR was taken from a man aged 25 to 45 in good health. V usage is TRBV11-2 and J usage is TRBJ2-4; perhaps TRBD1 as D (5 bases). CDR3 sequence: CASSPIRTDMGNIQYF. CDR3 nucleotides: TGTGCCAGCAGCCCAATACGGACGGACATGGGGAACATTCAGTACTTC.